This is a list of T cell receptor beta chains from one sample in a study of cytomegalovirus exposure and HLA in healthy donors. Libraries were prepared by immunoSEQ multiplex PCR; TCRdb keeps only in-frame clonotypes and omits some of them. The table lists approximately 110,000 clones, about three quarters of them singletons, with approximately 1% in the top ten. Sequencing was carried out using PBMCs. Receptors originate from a woman in her twenties or thirties in good health and CMV-seronegative. The CDR3 runs from the conserved cysteine through the conserved F or W. The D gene is left open where the match is weak. Part of the rows lack a size; the others show once, few, many or a class for expanded clones.

cdr3_nt	cdr3_aa	clone_size	v_call	j_call	d_call
TGTGCCACCAGCCGTACGGAGCGGGAAAGCAGCGAGCAGTACTTC	CATSRTERESSEQYF	-	TRBV15	TRBJ2-7	TRBD2
TGTGCCAGCAGTGAACTAGGGGGGACAGGGAGGGACGAGCAGTACTTC	CASSELGGTGRDEQYF	-	TRBV25-1	TRBJ2-7	TRBD1
TGCGCCAGCAGCCAACCCCACTTGCGGGGGGGAGCGGATACGCAGTATTTT	CASSQPHLRGGADTQYF	-	TRBV4-1	TRBJ2-3	TRBD2
TGTGCCAGCAGCGTTGGGACAGATAATCAGCCCCAGCATTTT	CASSVGTDNQPQHF	-	TRBV7-9	TRBJ1-5	TRBD1
TGTGCCAGCAGCCCCCGCGGACTAGCGACCAATGAGCAGTTCTTC	CASSPRGLATNEQFF	-	TRBV9	TRBJ2-1	TRBD2
TGTGCCAGCAGAACCACAGGGAACACTGAAGCTTTCTTT	CASRTTGNTEAFF	-	TRBV6-1	TRBJ1-1	-
TGTGCCAGCAGACGACTAGCGGGGGCCGGAGAGACCCAGTACTTC	CASRRLAGAGETQYF	-	TRBV6-5	TRBJ2-5	TRBD2
TGCGCCAGCAGCTACACCGGGACTAGCTCCTACAATGAGCAGTTCTTC	CASSYTGTSSYNEQFF	-	TRBV5-1	TRBJ2-1	TRBD2
TGCGCCAGCAGCCAAACCTTTAGCGGGGGGCAAGAGACCCAGTACTTC	CASSQTFSGGQETQYF	-	TRBV4-1	TRBJ2-5	TRBD2
TGCGCCAGCAGCCCCAGGTCCAGGGGGATGAACACTGAAGCTTTCTTT	CASSPRSRGMNTEAFF	-	TRBV5-1	TRBJ1-1	TRBD1
TGTGCCAGCAGCTTCAAACAAGCGGGGGGGCCCACAGATACGCAGTATTTT	CASSFKQAGGPTDTQYF	once	TRBV7-9	TRBJ2-3	TRBD2
TGTGCCAGCAGCTTAGATCCCAGCGGGAGATTCACAGATACGCAGTATTTT	CASSLDPSGRFTDTQYF	few	TRBV11-2	TRBJ2-3	TRBD2
TGTGCCAGCAGTGAAATAGGGAGGAGCCCTAATTCACCCCTCCACTTT	CASSEIGRSPNSPLHF	-	TRBV6-1	TRBJ1-6	-
TGTGCCAGCAGCCCCACACTGAACACTGAAGCTTTCTTT	CASSPTLNTEAFF	few	TRBV5-5	TRBJ1-1	-
TGTGCTAGTGGTATTGACACACCTCAGCCCCAGCATTTT	CASGIDTPQPQHF	-	TRBV12-5	TRBJ1-5	-
TGTGCCAGCAGCCAATCGCGGGGCGGGAACACTGAAGCTTTCTTT	CASSQSRGGNTEAFF	-	TRBV16	TRBJ1-1	-
TGTGCCAGCAGCTTAGGCGGAATCTCCTACGAGCAGTACTTC	CASSLGGISYEQYF	-	TRBV7-2	TRBJ2-7	-
TGTGCCAGCAGCTTTTACCGGGACAGGGGATGGGGCGAGCAGTACTTC	CASSFYRDRGWGEQYF	few	TRBV5-6	TRBJ2-7	TRBD1
TGTGCCAGCAGCCCGCGGTGGGGGGGGGACACCGGGGAGCTGTTTTTT	CASSPRWGGDTGELFF	-	TRBV5-4	TRBJ2-2	TRBD2